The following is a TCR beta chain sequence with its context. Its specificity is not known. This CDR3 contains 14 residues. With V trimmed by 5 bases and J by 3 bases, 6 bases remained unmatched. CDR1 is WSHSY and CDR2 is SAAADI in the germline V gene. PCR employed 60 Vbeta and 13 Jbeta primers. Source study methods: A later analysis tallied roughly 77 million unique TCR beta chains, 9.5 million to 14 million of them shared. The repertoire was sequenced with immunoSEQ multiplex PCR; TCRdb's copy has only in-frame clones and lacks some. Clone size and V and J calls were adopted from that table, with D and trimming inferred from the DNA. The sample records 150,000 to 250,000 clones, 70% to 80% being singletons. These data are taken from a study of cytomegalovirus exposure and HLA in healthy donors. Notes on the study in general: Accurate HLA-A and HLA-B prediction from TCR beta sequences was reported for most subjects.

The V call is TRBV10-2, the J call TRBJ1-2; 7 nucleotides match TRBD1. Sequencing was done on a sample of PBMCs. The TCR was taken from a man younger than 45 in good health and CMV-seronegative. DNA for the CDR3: TGCGCCAGCAGTAAAGGACAGGTGGACTATGGCTACACCTTC. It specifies CASSKGQVDYGYTF.